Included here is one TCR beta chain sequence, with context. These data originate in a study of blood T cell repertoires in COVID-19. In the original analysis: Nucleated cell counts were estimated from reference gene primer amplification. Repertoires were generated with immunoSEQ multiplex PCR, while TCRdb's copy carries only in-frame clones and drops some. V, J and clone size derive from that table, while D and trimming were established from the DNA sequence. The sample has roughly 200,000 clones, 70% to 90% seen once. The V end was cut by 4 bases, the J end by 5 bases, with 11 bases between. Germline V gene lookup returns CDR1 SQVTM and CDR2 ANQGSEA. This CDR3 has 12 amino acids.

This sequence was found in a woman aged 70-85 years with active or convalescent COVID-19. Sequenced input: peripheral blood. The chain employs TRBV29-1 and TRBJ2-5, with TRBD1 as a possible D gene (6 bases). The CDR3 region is CSVGGQIETQYF. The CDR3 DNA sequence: TGCAGCGTTGGAGGACAGATTGAGACCCAGTACTTC.